There are a few counts of the clone carrying this T cell receptor (beta chain). Its matching antigen is unknown. Time point denoted: sample taken at primary tumor resection. The donors were about 72 patients with non-small cell lung cancer that was early-stage and untreated. This sample is drawn from a study of spatial heterogeneity in lung cancer. On the study more broadly: For the average unique TCR and UMI combination, more than eight occurrences appeared in raw reads.

Unique molecular identifiers, one per molecule, were present on every TCR cDNA molecule. One entry per CDR3 protein results from TCRdb running MiXCR on the 5' RACE reads. This table holds about 20,000 distinct CDR3 sequences, 15% to 20% found once. Whole-study findings and limits: Counts of expanded alpha and beta TCRs within tumors tracked the tumor nonsynonymous mutation count. Ubiquitous expanded TCR counts tracked ubiquitous nonsynonymous mutations, and regional counts tracked regional ones.

CDR3 length: 14 amino acids. The trim removed 2 bases at V and 0 bases at J, leaving 0 bases unmatched. Germline V gives CDR1 DFQATT, CDR2 SNEGSKA (reference sequence). The chain couples TRBV20-1 to TRBJ2-4; 8 nucleotides match TRBD2. The sequence derives from a female donor with early-stage non-small cell lung cancer. This specimen was lung tumor tissue, taken at surgery. The CDR3: CSARLAGAKNIQYF. The DNA of the CDR3 is TGCAGTGCTAGACTAGCGGGAGCCAAAAACATTCAGTACTTC.